These T cell receptor beta chains were read from a single sample in a study of metastatic and nonmetastatic thyroid tumors. Using MiXCR, TCRdb reanalyzed the PCR reads. Among over 10,000 clones, 30% to 40% were seen once, and the ten largest hold over 10%. The sequenced sample consisted of tumor tissue. Source of these receptors: a male donor with papillary thyroid cancer or a benign thyroid nodule (not recorded which). Some clones in this sample may be carry-over from other donors' samples. Both conserved end residues are part of each CDR3. D genes are given only for firm matches. The size entry is marked missing in some rows and otherwise reads once, few, many or a size class.

clone_size	d_call	v_call	j_call	cdr3_aa	cdr3_nt
NA	NA	TRBV4-3	TRBJ2-2	CASSPRIGETGELFF	TGCGCCAGCAGCCCACGGATCGGCGAGACCGGGGAGCTGTTTTTT
few	NA	TRBV19	TRBJ2-7	CATSRGGGNYEQYF	TGTGCCACCTCGAGAGGGGGGGGAAATTACGAGCAGTACTTC
NA	NA	TRBV5-1	TRBJ2-2	CASSLESGELFF	TGCGCCAGCAGCTTGGAGAGCGGGGAGCTGTTTTTT
NA	NA	TRBV11-3	TRBJ1-3	CASSLNAGNTIYF	TGTGCCAGCAGCTTAAACGCCGGAAACACCATATATTTT
NA	NA	TRBV20-1	TRBJ1-1	CSASYSYTEAFF	TGCAGTGCTAGTTACAGCTACACTGAAGCTTTCTTT
medium-sized	NA	TRBV7-6	TRBJ1-1	CASSLEAVNTEAFF	TGTGCCAGCAGCTTAGAGGCGGTGAACACTGAAGCTTTCTTT
NA	NA	TRBV7-2	TRBJ1-1	CASSLGFAGNTEAFF	TGTGCCAGCAGCTTAGGGTTTGCAGGGAACACTGAAGCTTTCTTT
NA	NA	TRBV18	TRBJ2-7	CASSPGMRSSYEQYF	TGTGCCAGCTCACCAGGGATGAGGAGCTCCTACGAGCAGTACTTC
medium-sized	NA	TRBV27	TRBJ2-1	CASRVVAANNEQFF	TGTGCCAGCCGGGTTGTAGCGGCGAACAATGAGCAGTTCTTC
NA	NA	TRBV20-1	TRBJ2-2	CNASLANTGELFF	TGCAATGCTAGTCTTGCTAACACCGGGGAGCTGTTTTTT
NA	TRBD1	TRBV6-1	TRBJ1-6	CASSQLQGGGSPLHF	TGTGCCAGCAGCCAACTGCAGGGAGGGGGCTCACCCCTCCACTTT
NA	TRBD1	TRBV6-1	TRBJ2-2	CASREPGTENTGELFF	TGTGCCAGCCGCGAACCCGGGACAGAGAACACCGGGGAGCTGTTTTTT
few	TRBD1	TRBV20-1	TRBJ2-2	CSMRQGAETGELFF	TGCAGTATGAGACAGGGGGCTGAGACCGGGGAGCTGTTTTTT
medium-sized	TRBD1	TRBV4-1	TRBJ2-1	CASSQDSPRTGFINEQFF	TGCGCCAGCAGCCAAGATTCCCCCCGGACAGGGTTCATTAATGAGCAGTTCTTC
few	NA	TRBV24-1	TRBJ2-1	CATSDPKLHEQFF	TGTGCCACCAGTGATCCTAAGCTCCATGAGCAGTTCTTC
few	NA	TRBV12-5	TRBJ2-7	CASGPDIDSYEQYF	TGTGCTAGTGGTCCCGACATCGACAGTTACGAGCAGTACTTC
NA	TRBD2	TRBV7-8	TRBJ2-1	CASSKTSGSYNEQFF	TGTGCCAGCAGCAAGACTAGCGGGTCCTACAATGAGCAGTTCTTC
many	NA	TRBV14	TRBJ2-4	CASSQDPGPPKNIQYF	TGTGCCAGCAGCCAAGATCCGGGACCCCCCAAAAACATTCAGTACTTC
NA	NA	TRBV19	TRBJ2-3	CASRAVGGWGTDTQYF	TGTGCCAGTAGGGCGGTGGGCGGATGGGGCACAGATACGCAGTATTTT
few	NA	TRBV10-3	TRBJ2-7	CAIGTSYEQYF	TGTGCCATCGGAACGTCCTACGAGCAGTACTTC
few	NA	TRBV6-1	TRBJ2-4	CASGQNIQYF	TGTGCCAGCGGACAGAACATTCAGTACTTC
medium-sized	NA	TRBV20-1	TRBJ1-3	CSAARGRNTIYF	TGCAGTGCGGCCCGCGGCCGAAACACCATATATTTT
NA	NA	TRBV30	TRBJ1-1	CAWRYGGAGAFF	TGTGCCTGGAGGTATGGGGGCGCAGGGGCTTTCTTT
few	NA	TRBV28	TRBJ2-7	CASKRGSYEQYF	TGTGCCAGCAAACGGGGATCCTACGAGCAGTACTTC
NA	NA	TRBV9	TRBJ2-7	CASSVEGTSYEQYF	TGTGCCAGCAGCGTAGAAGGGACAAGCTACGAGCAGTACTTC
NA	NA	TRBV28	TRBJ1-2	CASSTGGGNYGYTF	TGTGCCAGCAGTACCGGGGGGGGAAACTATGGCTACACCTTC
few	NA	TRBV6-2/TRBV6-3	TRBJ2-5	CASTSAGAGKETQYF	TGTGCCAGCACCTCCGCGGGGGCCGGGAAAGAGACCCAGTACTTC
NA	TRBD1	TRBV6-1	TRBJ1-1	CASRKGTANTEAFF	TGTGCCAGCAGAAAAGGGACAGCGAACACTGAAGCTTTCTTT
NA	NA	TRBV19	TRBJ1-1	CASSIGVITEAFF	TGTGCCAGTAGTATCGGGGTAATCACTGAAGCTTTCTTT
NA	NA	TRBV5-6	TRBJ2-7	CASNQAALDEQYF	TGTGCCAGCAACCAGGCCGCCCTGGACGAGCAGTACTTC
few	NA	TRBV6-1	TRBJ2-7	CASTGGPENYEQYF	TGTGCCAGCACTGGGGGGCCAGAGAACTACGAGCAGTACTTC
NA	NA	TRBV28	TRBJ2-1	CASSLASNEQFF	TGTGCCAGCAGCCTTGCCAGCAATGAGCAGTTCTTC
NA	TRBD2	TRBV7-2	TRBJ2-3	CASSLAQSSGGIADTQYF	TGTGCCAGCAGCTTAGCGCAAAGTAGCGGGGGAATAGCAGATACGCAGTATTTT
few	TRBD2	TRBV27	TRBJ2-3	CASSRRLAGGGRTDTQYF	TGTGCCAGCAGTCGCAGACTAGCGGGGGGGGGGCGCACAGATACGCAGTATTTT
NA	NA	TRBV7-8	TRBJ2-6	CASSLDQGAGANVLTF	TGTGCCAGCAGCTTAGACCAGGGAGCCGGGGCCAACGTCCTGACTTTC
medium-sized	NA	TRBV6-1	TRBJ2-3	CASSEAWSSGTQYF	TGTGCCAGCAGTGAAGCATGGTCCTCAGGGACGCAGTATTTT
NA	NA	TRBV18	TRBJ1-2	CASSPPTEYGYTF	TGTGCCAGCTCACCACCGACGGAGTATGGCTACACCTTC
few	NA	TRBV10-3	TRBJ2-7	CAISDYGGPRYEQYF	TGTGCCATCAGTGACTACGGGGGACCGCGGTACGAGCAGTACTTC
NA	NA	TRBV20-1	TRBJ2-3	CSAMTASDTQYF	TGCAGTGCAATGACAGCGTCAGATACGCAGTATTTT
NA	NA	TRBV7-2	TRBJ2-7	CASSSGLYEQYF	TGTGCCAGCAGCTCGGGACTCTACGAGCAGTACTTC
few	TRBD2	TRBV27	TRBJ2-7	CASSLEAGGSYEQYF	TGTGCCAGCAGTTTAGAGGCGGGAGGGTCCTACGAGCAGTACTTC
large	NA	TRBV6-1	TRBJ1-2	CASSQTRSYGYTF	TGTGCCAGCAGTCAGACCAGGAGCTATGGCTACACCTTC
NA	NA	TRBV25-1	TRBJ1-4	CASSERPRGRTENEKLFF	TGTGCCAGCAGTGAAAGGCCTCGGGGTCGGACGGAAAATGAAAAACTGTTTTTT
medium-sized	NA	TRBV12-3/TRBV12-4	TRBJ2-1	CASSLALVGGNEQFF	TGTGCCAGCAGTTTAGCGCTAGTGGGGGGCAATGAGCAGTTCTTC
many	TRBD1	TRBV19	TRBJ1-4	CASSTLAGTGYEKLFF	TGTGCCAGTAGTACTCTAGCCGGGACAGGGTACGAAAAACTGTTTTTT
NA	NA	TRBV20-1	TRBJ2-5	CSARGKAVQETQYF	TGCAGTGCTAGAGGTAAAGCAGTACAAGAGACCCAGTACTTC
NA	TRBD2	TRBV27	TRBJ2-2	CATSEALAGVVGELFF	TGTGCCACCAGTGAAGCCCTAGCGGGAGTGGTCGGGGAGCTGTTTTTT
many	NA	TRBV18	TRBJ2-3	CASSPGTDTDTQYF	TGTGCCAGCTCACCCGGGACCGACACAGATACGCAGTATTTT
few	TRBD2	TRBV28	TRBJ2-1	CASRPSGTGSYNYQFF	TGTGCCAGCAGACCCAGCGGGACGGGCTCCTACAATTATCAGTTCTTC
NA	NA	TRBV27	TRBJ2-3	CASGPGAHTQYF	TGTGCCAGCGGCCCCGGGGCGCATACGCAGTATTTT
many	TRBD1	TRBV10-3	TRBJ2-2	CAISEGQGLGTGELFF	TGTGCCATCAGTGAGGGACAGGGCTTGGGCACCGGGGAGCTGTTTTTT
many	NA	TRBV5-6	TRBJ2-5	CASSSRDTKETQYF	TGTGCCAGCAGCTCCCGGGACACAAAAGAGACCCAGTACTTC
few	TRBD1	TRBV15	TRBJ1-6	CATSRSGGNSPLHF	TGTGCCACCAGCAGATCAGGGGGCAATTCACCCCTGCACTTT
NA	NA	TRBV2	TRBJ2-2	CASRGVSGFTGELFF	TGTGCCAGCAGGGGAGTTTCGGGCTTCACCGGGGAGCTGTTTTTT
NA	NA	TRBV14	TRBJ2-1	CASSQSYPIGEQFF	TGTGCCAGCAGCCAGTCTTACCCTATTGGTGAGCAGTTCTTC
NA	NA	TRBV6-1	TRBJ2-2	CASSEAGDTGELFF	TGTGCCAGCAGTGAAGCCGGGGACACCGGGGAGCTGTTTTTT
NA	NA	TRBV6-5	TRBJ2-2	CASSFGELFF	TGTGCCAGCAGTTTCGGGGAGCTGTTTTTT
few	NA	TRBV6-1	TRBJ1-6	CASSPPTGPRNSPLHF	TGTGCCAGCAGCCCCCCGACGGGCCCTAGGAATTCACCCCTCCACTTT
medium-sized	NA	TRBV5-1	TRBJ1-1	CASRLQGVGAEAFF	TGCGCCAGCAGGCTACAGGGTGTGGGGGCTGAAGCTTTCTTT